What follows are 32 T cell receptor beta chains derived from one specimen sequenced in a study of T cell changes during pregnancy in multiple sclerosis. Produced via immunoSEQ multiplex PCR; TCRdb's table is partial and in-frame only. The sample has 130,000 or so clones; under 95% are singletons. The material sequenced was peripheral blood, taken before pregnancy. The receptors shown here come from a female donor with multiple sclerosis, enrolled in a pregnancy study.

The J gene is TRBJ1-1, the V gene TRBV7-3, with D possibly TRBD1 on 5 matching bases. The germline V gene encodes CDR1 SGHTA and CDR2 FQGTGA. The V gene lost 4 bases and the J gene lost 2 bases, with 14 bases spanning the gap. The CDR3 contains 15 residues. CDR3 region: CASSSLAGGNTEAFF. The CDR3 bases are TGTGCCAGCAGCTCTTTAGCGGGGGGAAACACTGAAGCTTTCTTT.

The chain employs TRBV5-1 and TRBJ1-1; 7 bases are shared with TRBD1. After removal of 0 bases from V and 10 bases from J, the junction contained 9 bases not matched to a gene. Germline V gene sequence: CDR1 SGHRS, CDR2 YFSETQ. The CDR3 runs to 14 residues. In DNA form, the CDR3 reads TGCGCCAGCAGCTTGGCACAGGGGCCTATTAGAGCTTTCTTT. Residues: CASSLAQGPIRAFF.

The J gene is TRBJ1-5, the V gene TRBV6-1, with D perhaps TRBD1 (6 bases). Trimming took 1 base from V and 11 from J, leaving 9 bases between them. The CDR3 totals 12 residues. Germline V gives CDR1 MNHNS, CDR2 SASEGT. The CDR3 loop is CASSEGGQTQHF. CDR3 nucleotides: TGTGCCAGCAGTGAAGGGGGGCAGACCCAGCATTTT.

V is TRBV27 and J is TRBJ1-2; no clear D gene. V was shortened by 0 bases and J by 3 bases, with 14 bases between the two germline ends. CDR1 and CDR2 (germline): MNHEY, SMNVEV (reference sequence). This CDR3 has 16 residues. CDR3 in DNA: TGTGCCAGCAGTTTATCTCCGGGCGGGCCATACTATGGCTACACCTTC. This gives the protein CASSLSPGGPYYGYTF.

V usage is TRBV6-5 and J usage is TRBJ1-1, with 8 bases that match TRBD1. J lost 4 bases, V lost 7 bases, and 8 bases had no gene match. The CDR3 spans 14 residues. The germline V gene encodes CDR1 MNHEY and CDR2 SVGAGI. The CDR3 DNA reads TGTGCCAGCATTCCCCGGACAGGGAGCACTGAAGCTTTCTTT. Translating gives CASIPRTGSTEAFF.

This rearrangement joins TRBV28 to TRBJ2-3, with TRBD2 matching 13 bases. This CDR3 is 16 amino acids long. CDR1 and CDR2 (germline): MDHEN, SYDVKM. The junction had 9 bases not matched to a gene; V was cut back by 6 bases and J by 6 bases. CDR3 loop: CASRDGTSGISDTQYF. The CDR3 coding sequence is TGTGCCAGCAGGGATGGGACTAGCGGGATTTCGGATACGCAGTATTTT.

The chain has TRBV7-8 and TRBJ1-5; 7 nucleotides match TRBD1. The length of the CDR3 is 17 residues. After removal of 4 bases from V and 1 base from J, the junction contained 10 bases not matched to a gene. The germline CDR1 and CDR2 sequences are SGHVS and FQNEAQ. The chain's CDR3 is CASSWGRQGKSNQPQHF. The CDR3 DNA reads as TGTGCCAGCAGCTGGGGAAGACAGGGAAAGAGCAATCAGCCCCAGCATTTT.

This rearrangement joins TRBV7-9 to TRBJ2-2; 10 nucleotides line up with TRBD1. Germline V CDR1 and CDR2: SEHNR, FQNEAQ (reference sequence). Trimming took 4 bases from V and 3 from J; bases not matched to a gene: 2. The CDR3 covers 15 residues. CDR3 protein: CASSSGQGDTGELFF. CDR3 in DNA: TGTGCCAGCAGCTCAGGACAGGGGGACACCGGGGAGCTGTTTTTT.

The chain uses TRBV5-1 and TRBJ2-7; 7 bases align to TRBD1. The J segment lost 0 bases and the V segment lost 2 bases, leaving 8 bases of the junction unmatched. This CDR3 comprises 16 residues. Germline V gene data show CDR1 as SGHRS and CDR2 as YFSETQ. The CDR3 loop is CASSFSGTEISYEQYF. The CDR3 nucleotides are TGCGCCAGCAGCTTCTCCGGGACAGAGATCTCCTACGAGCAGTACTTC.

V is TRBV30 and J is TRBJ2-3; D possibly corresponds to TRBD2 (5 bases). V dropped 4 bases and J dropped 1 base, with 15 bases sitting between them. The length of the CDR3 is 15 residues. Germline V gene lookup returns CDR1 GTSNPN and CDR2 SVGIG (reference sequence). The CDR3 reads CAWTPPSGRTDTQYF. CDR3 DNA: TGTGCCTGGACCCCCCCAAGCGGACGCACAGATACGCAGTATTTT.

The chain carries TRBV2 and TRBJ1-1, with D unclear. There are 14 residues in the CDR3. CDR1 is SNHLY, CDR2 FYNNEI, per germline. V was trimmed by 6 bases and J by 0 bases, leaving 11 bases between them. In DNA, the CDR3 is TGTGCCAGCAGGGAGCGAGTAATGAACACTGAAGCTTTCTTT. Translation: CASRERVMNTEAFF.

The V and J genes are TRBV5-1 and TRBJ1-1; perhaps TRBD1 as D (6 bases). Deletions cut 4 bases from V and 0 bases from J, with 13 bases between. The CDR3 extends over 15 amino acids. Germline assignment: CDR1 SGHRS and CDR2 YFSETQ. The CDR3 coding sequence is TGCGCCAGCAGCACGGGGGGGGGCCTGAACACTGAAGCTTTCTTT. Translated: CASSTGGGLNTEAFF.

This chain joins TRBV19 and TRBJ1-3; no definite D call. The CDR3 has 13 residues. Trimming removed 8 bases at V and 4 bases at J, with 12 bases between. Germline V gene data show CDR1 as LNHDA and CDR2 as SQIVND (reference sequence). CDR3 loop: CASQRVIGNTIYF. Here the CDR3 DNA reads TGTGCCAGTCAGAGGGTCATCGGAAACACCATATATTTT.

This chain connects TRBV18 to TRBJ1-1; D may be TRBD1 (6 bases). Germline CDR1 reads KGHSH; CDR2 reads LQKENI. The CDR3 loop spans 15 amino acids. The germline V and J ends were trimmed by 5 bases and 2 bases, with 15 bases remaining between them. CDR3 nucleotides: TGTGCCAGCTCAGGGACACAGGTTTCAAACACTGAAGCTTTCTTT. Protein product: CASSGTQVSNTEAFF. The full variable domain, with the rest looked up from reference TRBV18 and TRBJ1-1, is NAGVMQNPRHLVRRRGQEARLRCSPMKGHSHVYWYRQLPEEGLKFMVYLQKENIIDESGMPKERFSAEFPKEGPSILRIQQVVRGDSAAYFCASSGTQVSNTEAFFGQGTRLTVV.

The chain carries TRBV6-1 and TRBJ2-5; 7 nucleotides match TRBD2. Germline trimming cut 4 bases from V and 3 bases from J; bases unmatched to any gene: 2. The V gene's germline CDR1 is MNHNS and CDR2 SASEGT. The CDR3 loop spans 13 amino acids. The CDR3 DNA sequence: TGTGCCAGCAGTGGCCTAGCGGAAGAGACCCAGTACTTC. Amino acids: CASSGLAEETQYF.

The rearrangement joins TRBV19 to TRBJ2-3; D remains ambiguous. CDR3 length: 14 residues. The V gene's germline CDR1 is LNHDA and CDR2 SQIVND (reference sequence). Trimming left V 9 bases short and J 2 bases short, with 15 bases between. DNA of the CDR3: TGTGCCAGCCGGGTGACCTCCTCCACAGATACGCAGTATTTT. Translating it yields CASRVTSSTDTQYF.

This chain connects TRBV28 to TRBJ1-2; 7 positions match TRBD1. The CDR3 is 13 amino acids. V shed 6 bases, J shed 3 bases, and the junction held 4 bases outside the gene matches. The germline gives CDR1 MDHEN, CDR2 SYDVKM. The DNA of the CDR3 is TGTGCCAGCAGCCTCGACAGGGACTATGGCTACACCTTC. It yields the protein CASSLDRDYGYTF.

J is TRBJ2-1 and V is TRBV6-5; 7 nucleotides line up with TRBD2. The germline V gene has CDR1 MNHEY and CDR2 SVGAGI. V trimming: 6 bases; J trimming: 7 bases; junction bases outside the gene matches: 9. The CDR3 runs 14 residues. The CDR3 DNA sequence: TGTGCCAGCAGCCGGGACTACTTTCAAAATGAGCAGTTCTTC. Amino acids: CASSRDYFQNEQFF.

The chain has TRBV6-1 and TRBJ1-1, with 7 bases fitting TRBD1. Germline V gene lookup returns CDR1 MNHNS and CDR2 SASEGT. Unmatched junction bases numbered 5, after V lost 5 bases and J lost 2 bases. The CDR3 is 14 residues long. Here the CDR3 reads CASSNRQGNTEAFF. The CDR3 region has the DNA TGTGCCAGCAGTAACAGACAGGGTAACACTGAAGCTTTCTTT.

V is TRBV14 and J is TRBJ2-1; 8 bases fit TRBD1. This CDR3 spans 17 amino acids. Germline-derived CDR1 and CDR2 are SGHDN and FVKESK. V gave up 1 base and J gave up 6 bases; unmatched junction bases: 11. CDR3 DNA: TGTGCCAGCAGCCAAGCCGGACAGGGAAAGATCGGCAATGAGCAGTTCTTC. Residues: CASSQAGQGKIGNEQFF.

The chain joins TRBV7-7 to TRBJ2-3; no firm D call. The V end lost 1 base, the J end lost 5 bases, and 7 bases lay between the germline ends. The CDR3 length is 13 residues. Germline V CDR1 and CDR2: SSHAT, FNYEAQ (reference sequence). The CDR3 loop reads CASSLGLRDTQYF. CDR3 DNA: TGTGCCAGCAGCTTAGGTCTTCGAGATACGCAGTATTTT.

The rearrangement uses TRBV2 and TRBJ2-7, with no clear D. V was cut by 5 bases and J by 3 bases, with 8 bases left in between. This CDR3 region has 12 residues. Germline CDR1 is SNHLY and CDR2 is FYNNEI. CDR3 nucleotide sequence: TGTGCCAGCAGTACAGCAAACTACGAGCAGTACTTC. This encodes CASSTANYEQYF.

The rearrangement uses TRBV5-1 and TRBJ1-4, with D tentatively TRBD1 (6 bases). Germline CDR1 is SGHRS and CDR2 is YFSETQ. The CDR3 is made up of 15 amino acids. Trimming left V 4 bases short and J 4 bases short, with 14 bases between. CDR3 in amino acids: CASSVDSSLNEKLFF. In DNA form, the CDR3 reads TGCGCCAGCAGCGTGGACAGCTCACTTAATGAAAAACTGTTTTTT.

The V and J genes are TRBV7-2 and TRBJ1-6; the D gene is possibly TRBD1 (5 bases). The length of the CDR3 is 17 residues. Trimming stripped 4 bases from V and 0 bases from J, with 13 bases between. Germline CDR1 reads SGHTA; CDR2 reads FQGNSA. CDR3 sequence reads: CASSSPRGSSYNSPLHF. The CDR3 DNA reads as TGTGCCAGCAGCTCGCCTCGGGGGAGCTCCTATAATTCACCCCTCCACTTT.

The genes are TRBV5-1 and TRBJ2-7, with 8 bases matching TRBD2. Trimming took 2 bases from V and 0 from J; bases not matched to a gene: 10. The CDR3 is made up of 17 amino acids. Germline CDR1 and CDR2: SGHRS and YFSETQ. The CDR3 DNA sequence: TGCGCCAGCAGCTTTTGGGCGGGGGGCAGCCTCTCCTACGAGCAGTACTTC. Residues: CASSFWAGGSLSYEQYF.

V usage is TRBV7-9 and J usage is TRBJ2-1; 9 bases align to TRBD2. The CDR3 spans 15 residues. Germline CDR1 is SEHNR and CDR2 is FQNEAQ (reference sequence). The ends lost 5 bases at V and 8 bases at J; junction bases unmatched: 10. The CDR3 coding sequence is TGTGCCAGCAGCCCCTCCGGGACTAGCATGGATGAGCAGTTCTTC. Its protein is CASSPSGTSMDEQFF. The full variable domain, with the rest looked up from reference TRBV7-9 and TRBJ2-1, is DTGVSQNPRHKITKRGQNVTFRCDPISEHNRLYWYRQTLGQGPEFLTYFQNEAQLEKSRLLSDRFSAERPKGSFSTLEIQRTEQGDSAMYLCASSPSGTSMDEQFFGPGTRLTVL.

The gene calls are TRBV4-1 and TRBJ2-2; perhaps TRBD1 as D (6 bases). This CDR3 has 16 residues. Germline CDR1 and CDR2: MGHRA and YSYEKL. Deletions cut 0 bases from V and 0 bases from J, with 8 bases between. The CDR3 coding sequence is TGCGCCAGCAGCCAAGATTACAGGGCGAACACCGGGGAGCTGTTTTTT. This encodes CASSQDYRANTGELFF.

The chain recombines TRBV6-5 with TRBJ2-1; no clear D. Germline V CDR1 and CDR2: MNHEY, SVGAGI. Trimming left V 8 bases short and J 3 bases short, with 8 bases between. CDR3 length: 12 amino acids. In DNA, the CDR3 is TGTGCCAGCTCAGGCTACTACAATGAGCAGTTCTTC. This encodes CASSGYYNEQFF.

This clone was seen once. The V call is TRBV19, the J call TRBJ2-7; perhaps TRBD1 as D (6 bases). CDR1 is LNHDA and CDR2 is SQIVND in the germline V gene (reference sequence). Trimming cost V 6 bases and J 2 bases, with 20 bases left between them. The CDR3 totals 16 residues. The CDR3 loop reads CASSIPSGAGAYEQYF. In DNA form, the CDR3 reads TGTGCCAGTAGCATCCCTTCCGGTGCAGGGGCCTACGAGCAGTACTTC. Full variable domain (missing parts from reference TRBV19 and TRBJ2-7): DGGITQSPKYLFRKEGQNVTLSCEQNLNHDAMYWYRQDPGQGLRLIYYSQIVNDFQKGDIAEGYSVSREKKESFPLTVTSAQKNPTAFYLCASSIPSGAGAYEQYFGPGTRLTVT.

The chain joins TRBV6-6 to TRBJ1-2; D ambiguous. V gave up 1 base and J gave up 3 bases, with 9 bases separating them. The CDR3 totals 14 residues. Germline V gene data show CDR1 as MNHNY and CDR2 as SVGAGI (reference sequence). CDR3 loop: CASSYYDTYYGYTF. CDR3 DNA: TGTGCCAGCAGTTACTACGACACCTACTATGGCTACACCTTC.

V and J are TRBV9 and TRBJ1-1, with 10 bases that match TRBD1. The V segment lost 4 bases and the J segment 7 bases; nucleotides outside the gene matches: 4. Germline-derived CDR1 and CDR2 are SGDLS and YYNGEE. This CDR3 region has 13 residues. The CDR3 DNA reads TGTGCCAGCAGCCCTGGACAGGGGGATGAAGCTTTCTTT. Protein product: CASSPGQGDEAFF.

There are a few counts of this clone. The V call is TRBV5-1, the J call TRBJ1-2; the D gene is possibly TRBD1 (5 bases). Germline V gene sequence: CDR1 SGHRS, CDR2 YFSETQ. This CDR3 comprises 14 residues. V lost 2 bases to trimming and J lost 0 bases, with 8 bases between them. The CDR3 sequence: CASSFGGTNYGYTF. The CDR3 DNA is TGCGCCAGCAGCTTCGGGGGGACTAACTATGGCTACACCTTC.